Below, one T cell receptor (beta chain) is given with its context. The antigen is undetermined. This CDR3 is built from 16 residues. CDR1 and CDR2 from the germline V gene are SNHLY and FYNNEI. V trimming: 6 bases; J trimming: 2 bases; junction bases outside the gene matches: 11. Healthy bone marrow donors made up the cohort. The data stem from a study of cytomegalovirus exposure and HLA in healthy donors. Study as a whole: Drawn from HLA-typed donors, approximately 86 million unique TCRs were held in an early data release.

PCR used 60 Vbeta primers and 13 Jbeta primers. Produced via immunoSEQ multiplex PCR; TCRdb's table is partial and in-frame only. The sample has tens of thousands of clones, approximately 82% seen once. Findings and limits, study-wide: According to an earlier analysis, most TCR beta V segments yielded productive rearrangements about 90% or about 30% of the time.

V usage is TRBV2 and J usage is TRBJ2-5; 8 bases map to TRBD2. The sample was PBMCs. This sequence originates from a man aged 45-60 years in good health and CMV-seronegative. The CDR3: CASSQAGGGLQETQYF. For the CDR3, the DNA is TGTGCCAGCAGCCAGGCGGGCGGGGGGTTACAAGAGACCCAGTACTTC.